The 32 T cell receptor beta chains presented below share a single source sample, sequenced in a study of shared clonotypes between healthy human individuals. Only in-frame clones appear in the TCRdb table, and some are missing; sequencing was by immunoSEQ multiplex PCR. The table records some 1,100,000 clones, around three quarters of them present only once. The sequenced sample was memory CD4+ T cells from PBMCs. The subset here: CD45RA-negative fraction. The receptor set was obtained from a man between 18 and 35 years old in good health. Some clones in this sample may be carry-over from other donors' samples.

The rearrangement links TRBV20-1 to TRBJ2-5, with D uncertain. The CDR3 has 11 residues. CDR1 is DFQATT, CDR2 SNEGSKA, per germline (reference sequence). Between the trimmed V and J ends, which lost 6 bases and 1 base, there was a span of 6 bases. DNA for the CDR3: TGCAGTGCGCAGGCCCAAGAGACCCAGTACTTC. It is translated as CSAQAQETQYF.

The J gene is TRBJ2-5, the V gene TRBV5-4; D is possibly TRBD2 (5 bases). CDR3 length: 14 amino acids. Between the trimmed V and J ends, which lost 4 bases and 0 bases, there was a span of 10 bases. Germline CDR1 and CDR2: SGHNT and YYREEE (reference sequence). This chain's CDR3 is CASSPPGYQETQYF. As DNA, the CDR3 is TGTGCCAGCAGCCCCCCGGGGTACCAAGAGACCCAGTACTTC.

Of note for this clone: A much larger clone lies one base from this, so it may be a read error. The sample contains more than one DNA sequence encoding this CDR3. This chain links TRBV27 with TRBJ2-2; D is undetermined. With 3 bases removed from V and 1 base from J, the gap between germline ends came to 6 bases. The CDR3 runs to 14 residues. Germline lookup yields CDR1 MNHEY and CDR2 SMNVEV (reference sequence). CDR3: CASSFRQNTGELFF. CDR3 DNA: TGTGCCAGCAGTTTTCGGCAGAACACCGGGGAGCTGTTTTTT.

This CDR3 is CASSLTSGRALEQFF. CDR3 sequence (DNA): TGCGCCAGCAGCTTGACTAGCGGGAGGGCATTGGAGCAGTTCTTC. V usage is TRBV5-1 and J usage is TRBJ2-1, with TRBD2 matching over 13 bases. Germline values: CDR1 SGHRS, CDR2 YFSETQ. With 1 base clipped from V and 10 bases from J, the junction kept 5 bases outside the gene matches. The CDR3 is 15 residues long.

The V and J genes are TRBV2 and TRBJ2-1; D is unresolved. Germline V gives CDR1 SNHLY, CDR2 FYNNEI. The CDR3 spans 12 residues. Trimming cost V 3 bases and J 8 bases, with 8 bases left between them. The CDR3 protein is CASSELSDEQFF. CDR3 nucleotide sequence: TGTGCCAGCAGTGAGCTCAGCGATGAGCAGTTCTTC.

The rearrangement joins TRBV28 to TRBJ1-2; D unclear. This CDR3 has 15 residues. Germline-derived CDR1 and CDR2 are MDHEN and SYDVKM. V was shortened by 3 bases and J by 0 bases, with 11 bases between the two germline ends. The CDR3 sequence: CASSFSSPPNYGYTF. The CDR3 nucleotides read TGTGCCAGCAGTTTTAGTTCGCCCCCTAACTATGGCTACACCTTC.

The chain has TRBV27 and TRBJ2-7, with D perhaps being TRBD1 or TRBD2 (5 bases each). V was clipped by 5 bases and J by 7 bases, with 15 bases between them. CDR1 and CDR2 (germline): MNHEY, SMNVEV (reference sequence). This CDR3 has 13 residues. The CDR3 loop is CASSRTGPGEQYF. CDR3 DNA: TGTGCCAGCAGTAGAACAGGCCCGGGGGAGCAGTACTTC.

The genes are TRBV2 and TRBJ2-3, with D unclear. Germline CDR1 and CDR2: SNHLY and FYNNEI. The V end lost 7 bases, the J end lost 1 base, and 12 bases lay between the germline ends. CDR3 length equals 14 residues. CDR3 protein: CASIRQSGTDTQYF. The CDR3 nucleotides are TGTGCCAGCATCCGCCAATCGGGCACAGATACGCAGTATTTT.

This chain uses TRBV28 with TRBJ1-2; maybe TRBD1 (6 bases). The CDR3 is made up of 15 amino acids. The V and J ends lost 4 bases and 5 bases respectively, with 17 bases between them. CDR1 and CDR2 (germline): MDHEN, SYDVKM. CDR3 residues: CASSSPGTIVYGYTF. Here the CDR3 DNA reads TGTGCCAGCAGTTCGCCCGGGACAATAGTGTATGGCTACACCTTC.

This clone was seen more than once but under ten times. V and J are TRBV15 and TRBJ2-1; D not certain. V was clipped by 1 base and J by 3 bases, with 10 bases between them. Germline CDR1 LNHNV, CDR2 YYDKDF (reference sequence). The CDR3 spans 15 residues. The DNA for the CDR3 is TGTGCCACCAGCAGAGGTCCAAACGGCTACAATGAGCAGTTCTTC. Encoded protein: CATSRGPNGYNEQFF. The whole variable domain, filled in from reference TRBV15 and TRBJ2-1, reads DAMVIQNPRYQVTQFGKPVTLSCSQTLNHNVMYWYQQKSSQAPKLLFHYYDKDFNNEADTPDNFQSRRPNTSFCFLDIRSPGLGDTAMYLCATSRGPNGYNEQFFGPGTRLTVL.

For this clone: The CDR3 carries no conserved terminal phenylalanine or tryptophan, so it likely arises from a read error. The DNA is omitted, as the CDR3 cannot be located on it reliably, and the CDR3 follows TCRdb's listing. The chain is built from TRBV7-5 and TRBJ2-7. TRBV7-5 is flagged as a pseudogene. The CDR3 length is 15 residues, termini included. CDR3 loop: CARSLAGRHPYEQYL.

In this sample, this clone turned up a few times. The chain combines TRBV5-6 with TRBJ2-3, with a possible D match to TRBD1 (6 bases). V was pared by 4 bases and J by 5 bases, with 20 bases between. The CDR3 sequence is 16 residues long. Germline V lookup: CDR1 SGHDT, CDR2 YYEEEE. The CDR3 bases are TGTGCCAGCAGCCGAACGACAGGAATCAAGGGAGATACGCAGTATTTT. It codes for CASSRTTGIKGDTQYF. The full variable domain, completed using reference TRBV5-6 and TRBJ2-3, is DAGVTQSPTHLIKTRGQQVTLRCSPKSGHDTVSWYQQALGQGPQFIFQYYEEEERQRGNFPDRFSGHQFPNYSSELNVNALLLGDSALYLCASSRTTGIKGDTQYFGPGTRLTVL.

The genes are TRBV11-1 and TRBJ2-1, with D possibly matching TRBD2 (5 bases). The V gene's germline CDR1 is SGHAT and CDR2 FQDESV (reference sequence). Trimming removed 0 bases at V and 9 bases at J, with 18 bases between. This CDR3 region has 16 residues. DNA for the CDR3: TGTGCCAGCAGCTTAGCGGCGGGTTTGGGAGTTAGTGAGCAGTTCTTC. Encoded protein: CASSLAAGLGVSEQFF.

This sequence joins TRBV28 and TRBJ2-7; D uncertain. Trimming removed 6 bases from V and 5 bases from J, with 14 bases in between. CDR1 MDHEN and CDR2 SYDVKM come from the germline V gene. CDR3 size: 13 residues. The chain's CDR3 is CASRRPAVNEQYF. CDR3 in DNA: TGTGCCAGCAGGCGACCGGCAGTCAACGAGCAGTACTTC.

This clone appeared a single time. The chain links TRBV18 to TRBJ2-3; 7 bases are a match to TRBD2. CDR3 length: 16 amino acids. V shed 3 bases and J 1 base; nucleotides not matched to a gene: 7. Germline V gene lookup returns CDR1 KGHSH and CDR2 LQKENI. The CDR3 loop is CASSPNWLAGTDTQYF. The CDR3 DNA reads as TGTGCCAGCTCACCGAATTGGCTAGCGGGCACAGATACGCAGTATTTT.

The chain links TRBV5-1 to TRBJ1-3; D is unresolved. CDR1 and CDR2 from the germline V gene are SGHRS and YFSETQ. The germline V and J ends were trimmed by 3 bases and 0 bases, with 13 bases remaining between them. The CDR3 totals 16 residues. In DNA, the CDR3 is TGCGCCAGCAGCTCCGTGGCGGGATACTCTGGAAACACCATATATTTT. Amino acid sequence: CASSSVAGYSGNTIYF.

The chain joins TRBV7-7 to TRBJ2-5; D tentatively reads TRBD1 or TRBD2 (5 bases each). The CDR3 totals 13 residues. Germline V gives CDR1 SSHAT, CDR2 FNYEAQ (reference sequence). Trimming stripped 7 bases from V and 6 bases from J, with 15 bases between. CDR3 in DNA: TGTGCCAGCACCTCCGGGGCGGAACAGACCCAGTACTTC. Its translation: CASTSGAEQTQYF.

The rearrangement joins TRBV28 to TRBJ1-3; tentative D call: TRBD1 (5 bases). V lost 5 bases to trimming and J lost 4 bases, with 12 bases between them. The CDR3 contains 14 residues. Germline V gives CDR1 MDHEN, CDR2 SYDVKM. Written as DNA, the CDR3 is TGTGCCAGCAGTCATTCGACAGACGGAAACACCATATATTTT. Encoded protein: CASSHSTDGNTIYF.

The chain recombines TRBV5-8 with TRBJ1-2; D not resolved. The CDR3 contains 15 residues. Germline V gene data show CDR1 as SGHTS and CDR2 as YDEGEE. With 0 bases removed from V and 2 bases from J, the gap between germline ends came to 11 bases. DNA for the CDR3: TGTGCCAGCAGCTTGGTTTCTGGGTTGAACTATGGCTACACCTTC. It encodes CASSLVSGLNYGYTF.

The chain links TRBV5-1 to TRBJ2-3; D perhaps matches TRBD1 (6 bases). Germline CDR1 SGHRS, CDR2 YFSETQ. This CDR3 spans 15 amino acids. V dropped 4 bases and J dropped 2 bases, with 14 bases sitting between them. The CDR3 sequence: CASSPPGQTTDTQYF. The CDR3, as DNA: TGCGCCAGCAGCCCTCCTGGACAGACCACAGATACGCAGTATTTT.

The J gene is TRBJ1-5, the V gene TRBV10-3, with D unclear. CDR3 length: 14 amino acids. V was pared by 6 bases and J by 2 bases, with 11 bases between. The germline V gene has CDR1 ENHRY and CDR2 SYGVKD. CDR3 amino acids: CAIRDGVGNQPQHF. The DNA for the CDR3 is TGTGCCATCAGGGACGGAGTGGGCAATCAGCCCCAGCATTTT.

V and J are TRBV10-3 and TRBJ2-7; unclear D gene. The CDR3 is made up of 15 amino acids. CDR1 is ENHRY and CDR2 is SYGVKD in the germline V gene. The V gene lost 0 bases and the J gene lost 0 bases, with 9 bases spanning the gap. The CDR3 DNA reads as TGTGCCATCAGTGAGTCGGGTCCTTCCTCCTACGAGCAGTACTTC. Its translation: CAISESGPSSYEQYF.

This clone was observed a few times. The genes are TRBV2 and TRBJ1-1, with D possibly matching TRBD1 (5 bases). V lost 4 bases, J lost 8 bases, and 11 bases lay in between. The CDR3 spans 12 residues. Germline CDR1 is SNHLY and CDR2 is FYNNEI. CDR3 sequence: CASSVASGEAFF. Here the CDR3 DNA reads TGTGCCAGCAGTGTAGCCTCAGGGGAAGCTTTCTTT.

CDR3 bases: TGCGCCAGCAGCCAAGACAGGGACAGTCCTAATCAGCCCCAGCATTTT. Its translation: CASSQDRDSPNQPQHF. The rearrangement uses TRBV4-1 and TRBJ1-5; TRBD1 agrees at 7 bases. There are 16 residues in the CDR3. Germline loops: CDR1 MGHRA, CDR2 YSYEKL. V shed 0 bases and J 4 bases; nucleotides not matched to a gene: 6.

This clone came up a few times. The chain joins TRBV27 to TRBJ2-7, with TRBD1 matching 7 bases. There are 16 residues in the CDR3. Germline assignment: CDR1 MNHEY and CDR2 SMNVEV (reference sequence). J gave up 7 bases and V 5 bases, and 17 bases lay outside the gene matches. The CDR3 loop reads CASSPRLGTAAQEQYF. CDR3 DNA: TGTGCCAGCAGTCCGAGACTCGGGACAGCCGCTCAAGAGCAGTACTTC.

The CDR3, as DNA: TGCAGCGTTCGTAAAGGGGGCTCCTACGAGCAGTACTTC. As protein: CSVRKGGSYEQYF. The rearrangement links TRBV29-1 to TRBJ2-7; maybe TRBD1 (6 bases). The germline V and J ends were trimmed by 5 bases and 0 bases, with 11 bases remaining between them. CDR1 and CDR2 from the germline V gene are SQVTM and ANQGSEA. CDR3 length: 13 amino acids.

The chain uses TRBV9 and TRBJ1-1; D not resolved. V was cut by 4 bases and J by 3 bases, with 16 bases left in between. This CDR3 has 15 residues. Germline V gene lookup returns CDR1 SGDLS and CDR2 YYNGEE. The chain's CDR3 is CASSPAGKRHTEAFF. The CDR3, as DNA: TGTGCCAGCAGCCCGGCCGGGAAACGGCACACTGAAGCTTTCTTT.

The rearrangement joins TRBV28 to TRBJ2-1, with 8 bases that match TRBD2. Trimming at V came to 3 bases and at J to 6 bases, leaving 7 bases not matched to a gene. CDR1 MDHEN and CDR2 SYDVKM come from the germline V gene. The CDR3 runs to 15 residues. The CDR3 is CASSFGLAGTNEQFF. For the CDR3, the DNA is TGTGCCAGCAGTTTTGGCCTAGCGGGCACCAATGAGCAGTTCTTC.

This chain connects TRBV2 to TRBJ2-2; D uncertain. The germline V and J ends were trimmed by 3 bases and 4 bases, with 9 bases remaining between them. This CDR3 contains 14 residues. Germline CDR1 is SNHLY and CDR2 is FYNNEI. CDR3 amino acids: CASSEERSTGELFF. As DNA, the CDR3 is TGTGCCAGCAGTGAGGAGCGCTCCACCGGGGAGCTGTTTTTT.

This clone occurred a few times. The rearrangement joins TRBV25-1 to TRBJ2-7, with 12 positions matching TRBD2. The germline V gene has CDR1 MGHDK and CDR2 SYGVNS. Trimming cost V 4 bases and J 3 bases; bases outside gene matches: 10. The CDR3 consists of 17 residues. CDR3 sequence reads: CASSGGLTSGSLYEQYF. CDR3 coding DNA: TGTGCCAGCAGTGGGGGACTGACTAGCGGGAGCCTCTACGAGCAGTACTTC.

V usage is TRBV5-1 and J usage is TRBJ1-2; maybe TRBD1 (5 bases). Germline assignment: CDR1 SGHRS and CDR2 YFSETQ. V lost 0 bases and J lost 4, with 16 bases in between. The CDR3 totals 16 residues. The CDR3 loop reads CASSLEARPGFYGYTF. For the CDR3, the DNA is TGCGCCAGCAGCTTGGAGGCTCGCCCAGGGTTCTATGGCTACACCTTC.

The gene calls are TRBV28 and TRBJ2-3, with TRBD1 as a possible D gene (5 bases). The germline V gene encodes CDR1 MDHEN and CDR2 SYDVKM. This CDR3 is built from 14 residues. Trimming cost V 6 bases and J 2 bases, with 12 bases left between them. The CDR3 reads CASRRGHYTDTQYF. As DNA, the CDR3 is TGTGCCAGCAGACGAGGACATTACACAGATACGCAGTATTTT.